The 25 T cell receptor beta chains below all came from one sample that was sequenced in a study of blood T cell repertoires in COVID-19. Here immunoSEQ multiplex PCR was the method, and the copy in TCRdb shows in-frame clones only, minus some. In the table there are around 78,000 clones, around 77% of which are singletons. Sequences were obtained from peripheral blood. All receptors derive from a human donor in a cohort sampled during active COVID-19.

The CDR3 is CSARANYGYTF. Here the CDR3 DNA reads TGCAGTGCCAGGGCTAACTATGGCTACACCTTC. The genes are TRBV20-1 and TRBJ1-2; weak D call: TRBD1 (5 bases). The CDR3 has 11 amino acids. Germline V CDR1 and CDR2: DFQATT, SNEGSKA (reference sequence). V gave up 6 bases and J gave up 0 bases, with 5 bases separating them.

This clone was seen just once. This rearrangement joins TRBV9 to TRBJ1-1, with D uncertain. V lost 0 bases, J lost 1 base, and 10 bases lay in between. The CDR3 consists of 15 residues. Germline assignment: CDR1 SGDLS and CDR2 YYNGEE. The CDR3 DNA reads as TGTGCCAGCAGCGTAGCTCCAGAGGGGAACACTGAAGCTTTCTTT. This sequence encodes CASSVAPEGNTEAFF.

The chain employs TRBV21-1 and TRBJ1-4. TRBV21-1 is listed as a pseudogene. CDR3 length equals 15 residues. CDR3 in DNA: TGTGCCAGCAGCAAAGCCGGGTTAACTAATGAAAAACTGTTTTTT. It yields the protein CASSKAGLTNEKLFF.

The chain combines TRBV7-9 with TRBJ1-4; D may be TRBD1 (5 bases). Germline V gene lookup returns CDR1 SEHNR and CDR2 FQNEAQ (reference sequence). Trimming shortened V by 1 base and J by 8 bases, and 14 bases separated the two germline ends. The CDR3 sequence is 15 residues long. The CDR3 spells CASSLDAGKGEKLFF. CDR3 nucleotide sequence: TGTGCCAGCAGCTTAGACGCAGGGAAGGGGGAAAAACTGTTTTTT. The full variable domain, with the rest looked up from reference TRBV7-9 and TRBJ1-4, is DTGVSQNPRHKITKRGQNVTFRCDPISEHNRLYWYRQTLGQGPEFLTYFQNEAQLEKSRLLSDRFSAERPKGSFSTLEIQRTEQGDSAMYLCASSLDAGKGEKLFFGSGTQLSVL.

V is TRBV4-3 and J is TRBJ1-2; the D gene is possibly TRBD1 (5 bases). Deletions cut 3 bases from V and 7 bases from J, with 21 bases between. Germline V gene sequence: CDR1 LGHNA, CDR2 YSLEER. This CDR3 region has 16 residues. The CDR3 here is CASSQWATGDRGGYTF. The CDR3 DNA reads TGCGCCAGCAGCCAGTGGGCGACGGGGGACCGGGGTGGCTACACCTTC.

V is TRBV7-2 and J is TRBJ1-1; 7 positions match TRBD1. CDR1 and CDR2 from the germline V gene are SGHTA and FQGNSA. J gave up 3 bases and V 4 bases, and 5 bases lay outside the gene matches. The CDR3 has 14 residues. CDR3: CASSYGTAYTEAFF. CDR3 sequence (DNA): TGTGCCAGCAGCTACGGGACAGCCTACACTGAAGCTTTCTTT.

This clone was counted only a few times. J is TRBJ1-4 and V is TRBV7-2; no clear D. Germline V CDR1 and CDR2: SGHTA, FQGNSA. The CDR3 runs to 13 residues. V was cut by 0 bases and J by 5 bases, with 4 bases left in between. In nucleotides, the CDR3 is TGTGCCAGCAGCTTAGCCCCGAATGAAAAACTGTTTTTT. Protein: CASSLAPNEKLFF.

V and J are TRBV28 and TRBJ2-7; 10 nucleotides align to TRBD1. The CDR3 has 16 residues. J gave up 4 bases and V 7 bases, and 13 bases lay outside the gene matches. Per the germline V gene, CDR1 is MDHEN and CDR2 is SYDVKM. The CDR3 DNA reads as TGTGCCAGCAATGGGGCCGAGACAGGGGGCAATTACGAGCAGTACTTC. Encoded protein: CASNGAETGGNYEQYF.

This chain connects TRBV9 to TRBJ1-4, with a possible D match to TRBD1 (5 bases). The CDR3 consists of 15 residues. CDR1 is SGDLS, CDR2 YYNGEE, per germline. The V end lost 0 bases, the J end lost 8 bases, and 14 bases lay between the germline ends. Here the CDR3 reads CASSVGGETWEKLFF. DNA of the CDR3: TGTGCCAGCAGCGTAGGGGGCGAAACCTGGGAAAAACTGTTTTTT.

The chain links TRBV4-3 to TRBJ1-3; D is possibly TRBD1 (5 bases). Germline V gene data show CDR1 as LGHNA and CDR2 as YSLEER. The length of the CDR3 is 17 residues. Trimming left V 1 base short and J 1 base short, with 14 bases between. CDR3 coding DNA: TGCGCCAGCAGCCAAGTAGGCAGGGAATCGTCTGGAAACACCATATATTTT. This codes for CASSQVGRESSGNTIYF.

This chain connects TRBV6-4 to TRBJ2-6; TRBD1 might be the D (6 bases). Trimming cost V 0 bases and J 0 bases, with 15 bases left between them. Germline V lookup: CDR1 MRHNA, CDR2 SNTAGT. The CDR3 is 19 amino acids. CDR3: CASSDSRGHGDSGANVLTF. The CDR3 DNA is TGTGCCAGCAGTGACTCTAGGGGACACGGCGACTCTGGGGCCAACGTCCTGACTTTC.

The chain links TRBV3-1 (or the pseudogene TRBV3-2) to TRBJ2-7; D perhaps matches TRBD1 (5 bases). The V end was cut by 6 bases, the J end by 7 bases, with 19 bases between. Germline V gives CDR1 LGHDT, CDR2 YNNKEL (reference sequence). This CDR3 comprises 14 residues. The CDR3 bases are TGTGCCAGCAGTACAACGGCGGCAGGGCGTGAGCAGTACTTC. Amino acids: CASSTTAAGREQYF.

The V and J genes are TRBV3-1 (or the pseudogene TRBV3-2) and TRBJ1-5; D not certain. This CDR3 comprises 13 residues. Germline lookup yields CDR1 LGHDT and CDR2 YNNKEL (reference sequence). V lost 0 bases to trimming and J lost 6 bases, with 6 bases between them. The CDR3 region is CASSQDYGQPQHF. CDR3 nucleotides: TGTGCCAGCAGCCAAGATTACGGTCAGCCCCAGCATTTT.

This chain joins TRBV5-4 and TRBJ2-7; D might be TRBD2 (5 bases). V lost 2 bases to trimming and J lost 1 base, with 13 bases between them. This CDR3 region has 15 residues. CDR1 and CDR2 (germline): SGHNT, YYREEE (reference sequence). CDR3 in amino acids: CASSFAPSLSYEQYF. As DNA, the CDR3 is TGTGCCAGCAGCTTTGCCCCTAGCCTATCCTACGAGCAGTACTTC.

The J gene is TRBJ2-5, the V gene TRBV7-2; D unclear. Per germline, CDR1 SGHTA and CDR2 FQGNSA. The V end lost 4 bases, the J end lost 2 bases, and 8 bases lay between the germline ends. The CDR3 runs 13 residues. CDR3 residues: CASSSDGQETQYF. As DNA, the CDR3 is TGTGCCAGCAGCTCCGACGGGCAAGAGACCCAGTACTTC.

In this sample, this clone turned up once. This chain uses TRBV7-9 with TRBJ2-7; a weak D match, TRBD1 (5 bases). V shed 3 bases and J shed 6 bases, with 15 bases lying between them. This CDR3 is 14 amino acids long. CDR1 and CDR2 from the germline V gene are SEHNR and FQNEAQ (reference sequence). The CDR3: CASSFGAVWAEQYF. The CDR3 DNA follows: TGTGCCAGCAGCTTTGGGGCCGTGTGGGCCGAGCAGTACTTC. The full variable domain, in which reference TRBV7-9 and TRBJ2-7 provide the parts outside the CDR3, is DTGVSQNPRHKITKRGQNVTFRCDPISEHNRLYWYRQTLGQGPEFLTYFQNEAQLEKSRLLSDRFSAERPKGSFSTLEIQRTEQGDSAMYLCASSFGAVWAEQYFGPGTRLTVT.

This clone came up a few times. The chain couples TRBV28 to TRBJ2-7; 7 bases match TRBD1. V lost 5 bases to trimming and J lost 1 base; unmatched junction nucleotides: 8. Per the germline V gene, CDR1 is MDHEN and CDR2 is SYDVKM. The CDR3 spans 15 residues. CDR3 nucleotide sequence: TGTGCCAGCAGTCCTCCCCGGACAGGATCCTACGAGCAGTACTTC. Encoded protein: CASSPPRTGSYEQYF.

For the CDR3, the DNA is TGTGCCAGCAGAACGGGGGCTGGGGCCAACGTCCTGACTTTC. It encodes CASRTGAGANVLTF. The chain has TRBV28 and TRBJ2-6; possibly TRBD2 for D (6 bases). V lost 6 bases to trimming and J lost 2 bases, with 8 bases between them. The CDR3 contains 14 residues. Germline values: CDR1 MDHEN, CDR2 SYDVKM.

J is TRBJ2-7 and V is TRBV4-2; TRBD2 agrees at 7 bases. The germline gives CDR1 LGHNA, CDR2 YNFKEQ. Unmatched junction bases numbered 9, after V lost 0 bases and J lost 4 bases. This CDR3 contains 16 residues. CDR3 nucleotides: TGTGCCAGCAGCCAAGATATGGGGGGGGTTTGGTACGAGCAGTACTTC. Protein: CASSQDMGGVWYEQYF.

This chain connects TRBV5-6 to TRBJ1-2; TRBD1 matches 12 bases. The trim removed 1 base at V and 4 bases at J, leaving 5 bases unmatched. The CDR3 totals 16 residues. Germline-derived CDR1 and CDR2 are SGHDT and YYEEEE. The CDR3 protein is CASSLTGQGAGYGYTF. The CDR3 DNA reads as TGTGCCAGCAGCTTGACGGGACAGGGGGCCGGCTATGGCTACACCTTC.

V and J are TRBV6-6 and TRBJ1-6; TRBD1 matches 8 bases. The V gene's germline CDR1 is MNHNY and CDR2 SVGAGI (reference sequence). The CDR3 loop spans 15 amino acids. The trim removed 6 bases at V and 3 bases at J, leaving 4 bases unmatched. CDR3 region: CASSFGQGYNSPLHF. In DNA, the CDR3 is TGTGCCAGCAGCTTTGGACAGGGCTATAATTCACCCCTCCACTTT.

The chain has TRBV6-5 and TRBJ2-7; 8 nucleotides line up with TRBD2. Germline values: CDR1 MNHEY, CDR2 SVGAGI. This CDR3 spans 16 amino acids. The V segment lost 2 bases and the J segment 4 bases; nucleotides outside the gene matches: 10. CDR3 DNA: TGTGCCAGCAGTTACCGGGGGGGGGACCGTCCATACGAGCAGTACTTC. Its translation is CASSYRGGDRPYEQYF.

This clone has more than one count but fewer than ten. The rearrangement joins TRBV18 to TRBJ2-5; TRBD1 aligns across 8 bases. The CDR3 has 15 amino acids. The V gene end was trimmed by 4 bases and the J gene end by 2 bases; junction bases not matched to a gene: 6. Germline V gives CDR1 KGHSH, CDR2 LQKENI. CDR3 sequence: CASSLDRGWQETQYF. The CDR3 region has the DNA TGTGCCAGCTCACTCGACAGGGGTTGGCAAGAGACCCAGTACTTC.

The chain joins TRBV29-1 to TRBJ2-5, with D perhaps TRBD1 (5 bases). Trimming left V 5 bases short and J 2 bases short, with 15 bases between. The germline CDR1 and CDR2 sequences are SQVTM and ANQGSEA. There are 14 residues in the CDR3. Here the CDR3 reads CSVSRGRQQETQYF. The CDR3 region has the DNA TGCAGCGTTTCAAGGGGCAGGCAACAAGAGACCCAGTACTTC.

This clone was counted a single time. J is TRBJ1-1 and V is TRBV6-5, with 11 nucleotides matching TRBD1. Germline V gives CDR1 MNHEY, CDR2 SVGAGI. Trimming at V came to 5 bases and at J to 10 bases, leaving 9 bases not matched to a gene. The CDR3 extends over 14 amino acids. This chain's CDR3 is CASSTYGQGAGAFF. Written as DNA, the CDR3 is TGTGCCAGCAGTACGTACGGACAGGGGGCCGGAGCTTTCTTT.